What follows is one T cell receptor beta chain and its context. The data were obtained in a study of response to subunit inactivated influenza vaccine. The germline gives CDR1 MNHNS, CDR2 SASEGT. Trimming took 6 bases from V and 6 from J, leaving 15 bases between them. CDR3 length: 13 amino acids. TCRdb re-derived calls from the RT-PCR reads in MiXCR, one entry per CDR3 protein. The table lists roughly 650,000 distinct CDR3 sequences, around 13% of them singletons. This chain joins TRBV6-1 and TRBJ2-7, with D tentatively TRBD1 (6 bases). Sequences were derived from PBMCs from blood, sampled about 14 days before vaccination. The sequence was collected from a man over 45 who received an inactivated influenza vaccine. CDR3 nucleotide sequence: TGTGCCAGCAGCAAAGGACAGCACGCCGAGCAGTACTTC. Translated: CASSKGQHAEQYF.